This entry describes one T cell receptor (beta chain). The data were obtained in a study of blood T cell repertoires in COVID-19. Germline trimming cut 0 bases from V and 1 base from J; bases unmatched to any gene: 4. The CDR3 runs 16 residues. Germline V gives CDR1 SGHAT, CDR2 FQNNGV. TCRdb's table, derived via immunoSEQ multiplex PCR, lists solely in-frame clones and lacks some. The sample shows 130,000 to 150,000 clones, 85% of them seen only once. Sequencing used peripheral blood. This clonotype was obtained from a human donor with acute or convalescent COVID-19. The donor label of this sample is uncertain. The genes are TRBV11-2 and TRBJ1-1, with 8 bases fitting TRBD1. The CDR3, as DNA: TGTGCCAGCAGCTTAGATGGTACAGGGGGGAACACTGAAGCTTTCTTT. This sequence encodes CASSLDGTGGNTEAFF.